These 31 T cell receptor beta chains share one sample of origin, sequenced in a study of T cells after yellow fever vaccination. In TCRdb, the 5' RACE reads were re-called with MiXCR into one record per CDR3 protein. Among hundreds of thousands of distinct CDR3 sequences, 19% were seen once, and the ten largest hold around 15%. This sample comprised PBMCs, obtained 15 days after the yellow fever booster vaccination. These receptors came from a man younger than 40 who received the YFV17D yellow fever vaccine.

The chain carries TRBV28 and TRBJ2-1, with TRBD2 as a possible D gene (5 bases). CDR1 and CDR2 from the germline V gene are MDHEN and SYDVKM. The CDR3 is 14 residues long. Between the trimmed V and J ends, which lost 4 bases and 4 bases, there was a span of 11 bases. CDR3 protein: CASSYGLKYNEQFF. CDR3 in DNA: TGTGCCAGCAGTTACGGACTGAAATACAATGAGCAGTTCTTC.

The rearrangement links TRBV4-3 to TRBJ2-4; tentative D call: TRBD2 (5 bases). From germline, CDR1 is LGHNA and CDR2 YSLEER. The ends were cut back, 4 bases at V and 3 bases at J, with 7 bases in the middle. This CDR3 is 13 amino acids long. The CDR3 nucleotides are TGCGCCAGCAGCCGGGAGAGCAAAAACATTCAGTACTTC. Translated, it gives CASSRESKNIQYF.

The gene calls are TRBV4-3 and TRBJ1-4; D uncertain. CDR1 is LGHNA and CDR2 is YSLEER in the germline V gene. V was pared by 0 bases and J by 5 bases, with 7 bases between. The CDR3 is made up of 14 amino acids. The CDR3, as DNA: TGCGCCAGCAGCCAAGAACAGAGGAATGAAAAACTGTTTTTT. Translated: CASSQEQRNEKLFF.

The rearrangement links TRBV9 to TRBJ2-3, with TRBD2 identical over 11 bases. CDR1 and CDR2 from the germline V gene are SGDLS and YYNGEE. The CDR3 length is 16 residues. The junction had 5 bases not matched to a gene; V was cut back by 3 bases and J by 2 bases. The CDR3 DNA follows: TGTGCCAGCAGCGCATGGGGACTAGCGGCCACAGATACGCAGTATTTT. It translates to CASSAWGLAATDTQYF.

A few counts support this clonotype. The chain has TRBV6-2 or TRBV6-3 and TRBJ1-2; D gene unclear. Looked up from germline, CDR1 is MNHEY and CDR2 is SVGEGT. Trimming removed 4 bases at V and 5 bases at J, with 20 bases between. The CDR3 runs to 16 residues. The CDR3 protein is CASSSSGGSKIYGYTF. The CDR3 region has the DNA TGTGCCAGCAGTTCGAGTGGAGGTTCGAAGATTTATGGCTACACCTTC.

This clonotype appeared a few times. The J gene is TRBJ2-3, the V gene TRBV5-1; D is unresolved. Germline V lookup: CDR1 SGHRS, CDR2 YFSETQ. The length of the CDR3 is 15 residues. The V and J ends lost 0 bases and 2 bases respectively, with 10 bases between them. CDR3 sequence: CASSLAPGFTDTQYF. CDR3 bases: TGCGCCAGCAGCTTGGCCCCAGGATTCACAGATACGCAGTATTTT.

This chain connects TRBV12-3 or TRBV12-4 to TRBJ2-5; 7 bases fit TRBD2. The CDR3 extends over 12 amino acids. V was pared by 8 bases and J by 4 bases, with 4 bases of the junction left unmatched. The CDR3 nucleotides are TGTGCCAGCGGGCGCGGGAGAGAGACCCAGTACTTC. Encoded protein: CASGRGRETQYF.

This clonotype was counted only a few times. V gene TRBV2 combines with J gene TRBJ1-1, with D unclear. V was clipped by 4 bases and J by 0 bases, with 6 bases between them. The CDR3 runs 13 residues. Germline-derived CDR1 and CDR2 are SNHLY and FYNNEI. The CDR3 coding sequence is TGTGCCAGCAGTGGTCGGCTGAACACTGAAGCTTTCTTT. Translation gives CASSGRLNTEAFF.

The chain joins TRBV5-1 to TRBJ1-5, with 8 bases fitting TRBD1. Germline lookup yields CDR1 SGHRS and CDR2 YFSETQ. The J segment lost 5 bases and the V segment lost 4 bases, leaving 2 bases of the junction unmatched. The CDR3 has 13 residues. The CDR3 DNA follows: TGCGCCAGCAGCCACAGGGGGGATCAGCCCCAGCATTTT. Amino acids: CASSHRGDQPQHF.

V gene TRBV20-1 combines with J gene TRBJ2-3; 11 bases map to TRBD2. This CDR3 is 17 amino acids long. The J segment lost 4 bases and the V segment lost 0 bases, leaving 9 bases of the junction unmatched. Germline lookup yields CDR1 DFQATT and CDR2 SNEGSKA (reference sequence). CDR3 sequence reads: CSARDLLAGVGPDTQYF. The CDR3 coding sequence is TGCAGTGCTAGAGATCTACTAGCGGGAGTAGGCCCAGATACGCAGTATTTT.

This clonotype has only a few counts. J is TRBJ1-4 and V is TRBV5-1, with 8 bases fitting TRBD1. This CDR3 is built from 14 residues. The germline gives CDR1 SGHRS, CDR2 YFSETQ. The V gene end was trimmed by 4 bases and the J gene end by 10 bases; junction bases not matched to a gene: 9. CDR3 region: CASSPGQGYGKLFF. In DNA, the CDR3 is TGCGCCAGCAGCCCTGGACAGGGTTACGGAAAACTGTTTTTT.

This clonotype showed up just a few times. This rearrangement joins TRBV20-1 to TRBJ2-1; D remains ambiguous. CDR3 length: 11 residues. With 3 bases removed from V and 9 bases from J, the gap between germline ends came to 9 bases. The germline V gene encodes CDR1 DFQATT and CDR2 SNEGSKA (reference sequence). DNA of the CDR3: TGCAGTGCTAGGACCATAACTGAGCAGTTCTTC. Residues: CSARTITEQFF.

This clonotype was counted between two and nine times. The chain combines TRBV5-1 with TRBJ2-1; TRBD2 matches at 11 bases. CDR3 length: 17 residues. Germline CDR1 SGHRS, CDR2 YFSETQ. With V trimmed by 6 bases and J by 2 bases, 10 bases remained unmatched. CDR3 DNA: TGCGCCAGCAATAAGGGGGCTAGCGGGAGGCCCTACAATGAGCAGTTCTTC. Translated, it gives CASNKGASGRPYNEQFF.

The V call is TRBV9, the J call TRBJ2-2; 10 positions agree with TRBD2. V shed 0 bases, J shed 7 bases, and the junction held 9 bases outside the gene matches. CDR3 size: 17 residues. Germline V lookup: CDR1 SGDLS, CDR2 YYNGEE. The CDR3 is CASSVDQREGLGGELFF. The CDR3 DNA follows: TGTGCCAGCAGCGTAGATCAGCGGGAGGGCCTCGGCGGGGAGCTGTTTTTT.

The V and J genes are TRBV20-1 and TRBJ2-7; the D is unclear. The germline CDR1 and CDR2 sequences are DFQATT and SNEGSKA (reference sequence). This CDR3 contains 14 residues. The V and J ends lost 0 bases and 2 bases respectively, with 11 bases between them. The CDR3 DNA reads TGCAGTGCTAGAGACCCGTCGCGGACCTACGAGCAGTACTTC. Translation gives CSARDPSRTYEQYF.

This clonotype was seen more than once but under ten times. This chain joins TRBV19 and TRBJ2-1; D remains unclear. Germline V CDR1 and CDR2: LNHDA, SQIVND (reference sequence). The V and J ends lost 1 base and 0 bases respectively, with 10 bases between them. The length of the CDR3 is 16 residues. CDR3 in DNA: TGTGCCAGTAGTATAGGCCCTACAAACTCCTACAATGAGCAGTTCTTC. This translates into CASSIGPTNSYNEQFF.

This clonotype was seen many times. Sequence at one end of the junction differs from germline and may be a read error. CDR3 in DNA: TGTGCCGTCAGAGAGGGCAGAGCAAATTCACCCCTCCACTTT. It specifies CAVREGRANSPLHF. V is TRBV10-3 and J is TRBJ1-6; D not certain. The germline CDR1 and CDR2 sequences are ENHRY and SYGVKD. This CDR3 has 14 residues.

The V gene is TRBV5-6, the J gene TRBJ2-3, with TRBD2 matching over 12 bases. CDR1 SGHDT and CDR2 YYEEEE come from the germline V gene. Trimming took 3 bases from V and 8 from J; bases not matched to a gene: 13. The CDR3 consists of 17 residues. CDR3 DNA: TGTGCCAGCAGCTCCCCTAGCGGGAGGGCCCTAGGAGGTACGCAGTATTTT. It specifies CASSSPSGRALGGTQYF.

This clonotype was detected only a few times. The genes are TRBV28 and TRBJ2-1; 9 bases map to TRBD2. There are 22 residues in the CDR3. The germline V gene encodes CDR1 MDHEN and CDR2 SYDVKM. V gave up 1 base and J gave up 0 bases; unmatched junction bases: 19. CDR3 DNA: TGTGCCAGCAGTTTATCCCTCGGGGGCTCTCCGACTAGCGGCCGCTCCTACAATGAGCAGTTCTTC. The encoded protein is CASSLSLGGSPTSGRSYNEQFF.

A few counts support this clonotype. The V and J genes are TRBV28 and TRBJ1-1; TRBD1 matches 9 bases. Germline trimming cut 2 bases from V and 11 bases from J; bases unmatched to any gene: 9. The germline V gene encodes CDR1 MDHEN and CDR2 SYDVKM. This CDR3 comprises 14 residues. CDR3 region: CASSLTSGTGFAFF. DNA of the CDR3: TGTGCCAGCAGTTTAACGTCTGGGACAGGGTTCGCTTTCTTT.

This clonotype was counted ten times or more. The gene calls are TRBV7-9 and TRBJ1-4; D perhaps matches TRBD1 (5 bases). Germline V gene data show CDR1 as SEHNR and CDR2 as FQNEAQ (reference sequence). The CDR3 extends over 14 amino acids. The germline V and J ends were trimmed by 5 bases and 10 bases, with 17 bases remaining between them. CDR3 region: CASSQGAGHGKLFF. CDR3 nucleotide sequence: TGTGCCAGCAGCCAAGGGGCAGGCCACGGAAAACTGTTTTTT.

This clonotype was detected only a few times. V is TRBV7-9 and J is TRBJ2-1; 8 bases are shared with TRBD1. The CDR3 contains 15 residues. V trimming: 1 base; J trimming: 3 bases; junction bases outside the gene matches: 2. CDR1 and CDR2 (germline): SEHNR, FQNEAQ (reference sequence). The chain's CDR3 is CASSLDRGIYNEQFF. CDR3 in DNA: TGTGCCAGCAGCTTAGACAGGGGGATCTACAATGAGCAGTTCTTC.

There are a few counts of this clonotype. The chain couples TRBV11-1 to TRBJ2-3; tentatively, D is TRBD1 (6 bases). Germline values: CDR1 SGHAT, CDR2 FQDESV (reference sequence). The V gene lost 4 bases and the J gene lost 0 bases, with 20 bases spanning the gap. The CDR3 is 18 amino acids. In DNA form, the CDR3 reads TGTGCCAGCAGCTCCTTTACCGGGACAAAACACAGCACAGATACGCAGTATTTT. Its translation is CASSSFTGTKHSTDTQYF.

This chain connects TRBV12-3 or TRBV12-4 to TRBJ2-5; possible D gene TRBD2, 6 bases. The ends were cut back, 7 bases at V and 5 bases at J, with 14 bases in the middle. The CDR3 has 13 amino acids. CDR3 region: CASKEGTVETQYF. The CDR3 DNA follows: TGTGCCAGCAAAGAAGGGACTGTGGAGACCCAGTACTTC.

The V gene is TRBV7-6, the J gene TRBJ2-5, with D possibly matching TRBD1 (5 bases). Germline V lookup: CDR1 SGHVS, CDR2 FNYEAQ. This CDR3 is built from 15 residues. V lost 5 bases and J lost 7, with 20 bases in between. CDR3 coding DNA: TGTGCCAGCAGCGCGACCGACCAGGGCTTGGGGACCCAGTACTTC. Protein product: CASSATDQGLGTQYF.

The genes are TRBV4-2 and TRBJ2-6, with 9 bases fitting TRBD1. The CDR3 runs to 18 residues. CDR1 LGHNA and CDR2 YNFKEQ come from the germline V gene. Trimming took 4 bases from V and 0 from J; bases not matched to a gene: 7. CDR3 sequence reads: CASSRDRELLSGANVLTF. Written as DNA, the CDR3 is TGTGCCAGCAGCCGGGACAGGGAGTTGCTCTCTGGGGCCAACGTCCTGACTTTC.

V and J are TRBV9 and TRBJ2-5; D assignment may be TRBD1 or TRBD2 (5 bases each). The ends were cut back, 4 bases at V and 1 base at J, with 11 bases in the middle. The CDR3 length is 14 residues. CDR1 SGDLS and CDR2 YYNGEE come from the germline V gene. The CDR3 DNA sequence: TGTGCCAGCAGCAAGAGGGGTTTCCAAGAGACCCAGTACTTC. Translated, it gives CASSKRGFQETQYF.

The chain is built from TRBV12-2 and TRBJ2-7; TRBD2, the table's D call, lacks a check against the DNA. TRBV12-2 has pseudogene status. This CDR3 contains 17 residues. CDR3 DNA: TGTGCAAGTCGCTGGGGACTAGCGGGAGGAATCCACTACGAGCAGTACTTC. It specifies CASRWGLAGGIHYEQYF.

The chain has TRBV20-1 and TRBJ2-7; the D gene is possibly TRBD2 (5 bases). The germline CDR1 and CDR2 sequences are DFQATT and SNEGSKA (reference sequence). V was trimmed by 6 bases and J by 2 bases, leaving 11 bases between them. The CDR3 runs 12 residues. The DNA for the CDR3 is TGCAGTGCGAGGGCTCGCCCCTACGAGCAGTACTTC. It yields the protein CSARARPYEQYF.

This clonotype turned up a few times. This chain joins TRBV3-1 and TRBJ2-7; D remains unclear. Trimming took 0 bases from V and 2 from J, leaving 14 bases between them. Germline CDR1 is LGHDT and CDR2 is YNNKEL (reference sequence). The CDR3 is 16 amino acids. The CDR3 bases are TGTGCCAGCAGCCAAGATCGAACAGCAAAGACCTACGAGCAGTACTTC. This codes for CASSQDRTAKTYEQYF.

The chain combines TRBV18 with TRBJ2-7; D possibly uses TRBD1 or TRBD2 (5 bases each). This CDR3 region has 15 residues. The V end was cut by 0 bases, the J end by 2 bases, with 11 bases between. The germline gives CDR1 KGHSH, CDR2 LQKENI. CDR3 in DNA: TGTGCCAGCTCACCACCTACGAGGGGCCCCTACGAGCAGTACTTC. This encodes CASSPPTRGPYEQYF. Full variable domain (remainder filled in from reference TRBV18 and TRBJ2-7): NAGVMQNPRHLVRRRGQEARLRCSPMKGHSHVYWYRQLPEEGLKFMVYLQKENIIDESGMPKERFSAEFPKEGPSILRIQQVVRGDSAAYFCASSPPTRGPYEQYFGPGTRLTVT.